This TCR beta chain was found in a study of blood T cell repertoires in COVID-19. Overall study: Sites across the United States, Italy and Spain contributed samples from acute and convalescent COVID-19.

In the authors' methods: Reference gene primer amplification gave nucleated cell count estimates. Assay: immunoSEQ multiplex PCR; the TCRdb copy retains only in-frame clones and omits some. The V and J calls and clone size were taken over from that table, and D and trimming were inferred from the DNA. The sample consists of 220,000 or so clones, approximately 84% of them appearing once. This CDR3 has 15 amino acids. CDR1 is KGHDR and CDR2 is SFDVKD in the germline V gene. Trimming cost V 5 bases and J 0 bases; bases outside gene matches: 0. Sequenced material: peripheral blood. This chain links TRBV24-1 with TRBJ2-2, with 9 bases identical to TRBD1. This clonotype was obtained from a woman at least 80 years old with acute or convalescent COVID-19. The CDR3 reads CATSGTGANTGELFF. As DNA, the CDR3 is TGTGCCACCAGTGGGACAGGGGCGAACACCGGGGAGCTGTTTTTT.